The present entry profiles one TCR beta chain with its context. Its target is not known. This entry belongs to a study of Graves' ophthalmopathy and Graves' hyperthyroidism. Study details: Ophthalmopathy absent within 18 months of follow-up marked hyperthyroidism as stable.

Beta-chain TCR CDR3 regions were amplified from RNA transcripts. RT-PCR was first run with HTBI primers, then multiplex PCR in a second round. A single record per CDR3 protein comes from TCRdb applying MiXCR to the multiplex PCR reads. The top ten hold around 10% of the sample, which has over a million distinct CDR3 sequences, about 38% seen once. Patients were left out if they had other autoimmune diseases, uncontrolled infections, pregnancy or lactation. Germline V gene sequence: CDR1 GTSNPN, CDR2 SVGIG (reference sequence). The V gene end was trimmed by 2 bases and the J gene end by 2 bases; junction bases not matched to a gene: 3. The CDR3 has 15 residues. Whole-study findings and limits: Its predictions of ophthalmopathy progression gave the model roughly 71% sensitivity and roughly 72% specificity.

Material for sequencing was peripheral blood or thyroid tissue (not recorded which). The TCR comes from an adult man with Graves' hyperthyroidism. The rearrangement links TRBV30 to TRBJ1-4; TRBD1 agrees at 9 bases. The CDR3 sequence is CAWSPGTGTNEKLFF. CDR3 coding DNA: TGTGCCTGGAGTCCCGGGACAGGGACTAATGAAAAACTGTTTTTT.